The 2 T cell receptor beta chains given below trace back to one sample, sequenced in a study of blood T cell repertoires in COVID-19. Clones were sequenced by immunoSEQ multiplex PCR, and TCRdb holds only the in-frame ones, with some missing. The sample consists of 110,000 to 150,000 clones, around 89% of them appearing once. The sample taken for sequencing was peripheral blood. The receptors here all came from a woman of 80 years or more with acute or convalescent COVID-19.

The chain couples TRBV19 to TRBJ1-1; 9 bases match TRBD1. J gave up 7 bases and V 5 bases, and 5 bases lay outside the gene matches. The CDR3 is made up of 13 amino acids. Germline-derived CDR1 and CDR2 are LNHDA and SQIVND (reference sequence). DNA for the CDR3: TGTGCCAGTAGTTTACAGGGGGCTCTTGAAGCTTTCTTT. Translation: CASSLQGALEAFF.

V and J are TRBV28 and TRBJ2-7; 11 bases are shared with TRBD2. The V and J ends lost 3 bases and 5 bases, in that order; junction bases with no gene match: 12. CDR1 is MDHEN, CDR2 SYDVKM, per germline. CDR3 length equals 17 residues. CDR3 in DNA: TGTGCCAGCAGTTTGGGTAGCGGGGGGGCCGGTGTACACGAGCAGTACTTC. It codes for CASSLGSGGAGVHEQYF.